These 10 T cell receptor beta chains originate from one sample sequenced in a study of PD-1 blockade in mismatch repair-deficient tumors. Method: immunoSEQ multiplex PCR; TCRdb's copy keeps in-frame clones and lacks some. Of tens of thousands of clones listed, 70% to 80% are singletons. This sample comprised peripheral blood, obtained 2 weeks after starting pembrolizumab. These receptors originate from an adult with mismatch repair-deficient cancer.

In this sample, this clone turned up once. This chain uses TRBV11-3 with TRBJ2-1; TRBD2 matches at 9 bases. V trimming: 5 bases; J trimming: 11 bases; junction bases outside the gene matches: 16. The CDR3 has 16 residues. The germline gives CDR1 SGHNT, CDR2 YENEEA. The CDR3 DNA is TGTGCCAGCAGCAAAACGTCGGTTGGCGGGAGGGCTCAGCAGTTCTTC. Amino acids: CASSKTSVGGRAQQFF.

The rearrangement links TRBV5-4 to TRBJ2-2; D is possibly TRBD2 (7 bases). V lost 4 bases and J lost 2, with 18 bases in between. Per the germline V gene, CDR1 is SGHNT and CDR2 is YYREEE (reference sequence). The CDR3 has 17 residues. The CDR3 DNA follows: TGTGCCAGCAGCCCGGGGGCGTCTAGCGGCAACACCGGGGAGCTGTTTTTT. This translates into CASSPGASSGNTGELFF.

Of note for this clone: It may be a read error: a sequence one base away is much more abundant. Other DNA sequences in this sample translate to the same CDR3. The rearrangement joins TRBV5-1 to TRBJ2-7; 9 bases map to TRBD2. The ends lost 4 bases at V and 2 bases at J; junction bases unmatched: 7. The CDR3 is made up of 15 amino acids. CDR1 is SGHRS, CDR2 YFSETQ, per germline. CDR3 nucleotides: TGCGCCAGCAGCGGGGGACTAGCAGGAACCTACGAGCAGTACTTC. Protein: CASSGGLAGTYEQYF. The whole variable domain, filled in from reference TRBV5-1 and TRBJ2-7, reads KAGVTQTPRYLIKTRGQQVTLSCSPISGHRSVSWYQQTPGQGLQFLFEYFSETQRNKGNFPGRFSGRQFSNSRSEMNVSTLELGDSALYLCASSGGLAGTYEQYFGPGTRLTVT.

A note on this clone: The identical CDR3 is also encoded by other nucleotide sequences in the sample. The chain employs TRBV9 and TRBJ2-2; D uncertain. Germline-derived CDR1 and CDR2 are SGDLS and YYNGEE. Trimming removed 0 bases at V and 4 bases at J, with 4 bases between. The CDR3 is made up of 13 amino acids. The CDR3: CASSVVTTGELFF. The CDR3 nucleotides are TGTGCCAGCAGCGTAGTAACCACCGGGGAGCTGTTTTTT.

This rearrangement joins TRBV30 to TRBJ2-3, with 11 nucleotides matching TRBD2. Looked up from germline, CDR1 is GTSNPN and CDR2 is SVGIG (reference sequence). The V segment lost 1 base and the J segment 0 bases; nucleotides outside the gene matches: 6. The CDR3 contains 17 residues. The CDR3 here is CAWSAGTSGISTDTQYF. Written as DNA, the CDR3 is TGTGCCTGGAGTGCCGGGACTAGCGGTATTAGCACAGATACGCAGTATTTT.

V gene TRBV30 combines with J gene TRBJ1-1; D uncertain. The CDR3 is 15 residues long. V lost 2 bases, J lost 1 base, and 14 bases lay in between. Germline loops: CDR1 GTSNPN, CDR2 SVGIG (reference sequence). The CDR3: CAWSQAFWRNTEAFF. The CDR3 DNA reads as TGTGCCTGGAGTCAAGCTTTCTGGCGGAACACTGAAGCTTTCTTT.

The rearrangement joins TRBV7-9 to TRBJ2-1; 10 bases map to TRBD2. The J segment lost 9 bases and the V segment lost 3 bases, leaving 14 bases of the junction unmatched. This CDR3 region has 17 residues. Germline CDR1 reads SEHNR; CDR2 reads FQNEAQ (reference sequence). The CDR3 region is CASSFGLAGVFGGEQFF. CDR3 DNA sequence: TGTGCCAGCAGCTTTGGGCTAGCGGGAGTCTTCGGAGGTGAGCAGTTCTTC.

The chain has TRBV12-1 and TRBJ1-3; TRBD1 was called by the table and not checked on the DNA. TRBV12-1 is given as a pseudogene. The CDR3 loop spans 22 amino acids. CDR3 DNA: TGTGCCAGCAGCTTTCGACAGCACCCACCCCACTCGAAACCGGACTCTGGAAACACCATATATTTT. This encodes CASSFRQHPPHSKPDSGNTIYF.

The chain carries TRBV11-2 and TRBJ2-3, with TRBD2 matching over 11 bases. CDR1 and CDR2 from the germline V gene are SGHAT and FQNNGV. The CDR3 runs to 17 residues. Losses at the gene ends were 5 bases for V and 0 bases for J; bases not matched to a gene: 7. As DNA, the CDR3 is TGTGCCAGCAGCCTCGGACTAGCGGGCCCTAGCACAGATACGCAGTATTTT. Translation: CASSLGLAGPSTDTQYF.

CDR3 bases: TGTGCCAGCAGCTTGGGGGACAATGAGCAGTTCTTC. Translation gives CASSLGDNEQFF. This sequence joins TRBV11-2 and TRBJ2-1; either TRBD1 or TRBD2 may supply D (5 bases each). The CDR3 totals 12 residues. The V and J ends lost 3 bases and 5 bases respectively, with 5 bases between them. Germline lookup yields CDR1 SGHAT and CDR2 FQNNGV. Complete variable domain (other parts from reference TRBV11-2 and TRBJ2-1): EAGVAQSPRYKIIEKRQSVAFWCNPISGHATLYWYQQILGQGPKLLIQFQNNGVVDDSQLPKDRFSAERLKGVDSTLKIQPAKLEDSAVYLCASSLGDNEQFFGPGTRLTVL.